This T cell receptor beta chain was observed in a study of blood T cell repertoires in COVID-19. Study-wide context: Acute and convalescent COVID-19 samples came from the United States, Italy and Spain. T cells, B-cell-depleted T cells, or PBMCs supplied cDNA or gDNA.

The CDR3 runs to 16 residues. V lost 0 bases to trimming and J lost 6 bases, with 14 bases between them. Germline values: CDR1 LGHNA, CDR2 YSLEER. Authors' analysis steps: Amplification from reference gene primers served as the basis for estimated nucleated cell counts. Sequencing was performed with immunoSEQ multiplex PCR; in TCRdb, only in-frame clones are kept and a portion is missing. The V and J calls and clone size come from that table; D and trimming were worked out from the DNA. The repertoire holds 100,000 to 150,000 clones, with over 55% as singletons. The sequence was obtained from a woman in her 70s with acute or convalescent COVID-19. The sequenced sample was peripheral blood. This chain joins TRBV4-3 and TRBJ1-4; D perhaps matches TRBD1 (5 bases). The CDR3 region has the DNA TGCGCCAGCAGCCAAGAGGCGGGGCAGGGCTATGAAAAACTGTTTTTT. This codes for CASSQEAGQGYEKLFF.